The entry below describes one T cell receptor (beta chain). TCRdb keeps only in-frame clones here, not all; method: immunoSEQ multiplex PCR. The table records about 2 million clones, around 96% of them present only once. The data originate from a study of shared clonotypes between healthy human individuals. Trimming removed 6 bases at V and 0 bases at J, with 11 bases between. Germline V gives CDR1 MGHRA, CDR2 YSYEKL. The CDR3 is made up of 15 amino acids. CD45RO-negative CD8 cells positively selected for CCR7 made up the naive population, which excluded terminally differentiated effector memory CD45RA+ cells.

This clonotype was sampled from a man aged 18 to 29 in good health. Sequenced material: naive CD8+ T cells sorted from blood. The chain has TRBV4-1 and TRBJ1-4; D uncertain. The DNA of the CDR3 is TGCGCCAGCAGTGGGTCTCCCACAACTAATGAAAAACTGTTTTTT. Its protein product is CASSGSPTTNEKLFF.